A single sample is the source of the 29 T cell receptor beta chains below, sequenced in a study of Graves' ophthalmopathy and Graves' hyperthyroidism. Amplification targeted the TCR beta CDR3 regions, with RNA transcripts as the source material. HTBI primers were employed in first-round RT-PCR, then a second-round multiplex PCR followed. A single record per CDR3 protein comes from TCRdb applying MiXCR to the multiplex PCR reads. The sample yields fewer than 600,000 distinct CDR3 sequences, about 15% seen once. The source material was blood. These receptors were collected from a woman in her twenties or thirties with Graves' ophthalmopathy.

CDR3 region: CASRDWGGGRETQYF. The CDR3 coding sequence is TGTGCCAGCAGGGACTGGGGGGGGGGAAGAGAGACCCAGTACTTC. This chain joins TRBV6-1 and TRBJ2-5; 7 positions agree with TRBD2. V gave up 6 bases and J gave up 4 bases; unmatched junction bases: 11. This CDR3 region has 15 residues. Looked up from germline, CDR1 is MNHNS and CDR2 is SASEGT.

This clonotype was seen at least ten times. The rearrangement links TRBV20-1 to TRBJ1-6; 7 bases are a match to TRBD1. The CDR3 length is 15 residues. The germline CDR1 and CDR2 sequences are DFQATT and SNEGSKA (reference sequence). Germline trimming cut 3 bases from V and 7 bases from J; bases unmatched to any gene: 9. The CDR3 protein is CSARGQPVVNSPLHF. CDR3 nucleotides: TGCAGTGCTAGGGGACAGCCAGTGGTGAATTCACCCCTCCACTTT.

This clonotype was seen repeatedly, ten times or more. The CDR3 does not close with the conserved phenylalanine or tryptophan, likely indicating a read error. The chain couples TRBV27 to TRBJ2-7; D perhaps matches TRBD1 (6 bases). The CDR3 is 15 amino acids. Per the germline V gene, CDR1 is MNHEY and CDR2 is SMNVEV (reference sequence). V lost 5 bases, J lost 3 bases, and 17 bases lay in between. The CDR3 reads CASSPVGAGIYEQYL. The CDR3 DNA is TGTGCCAGCAGTCCGGTGGGGGCAGGGATCTACGAGCAGTACCTC.

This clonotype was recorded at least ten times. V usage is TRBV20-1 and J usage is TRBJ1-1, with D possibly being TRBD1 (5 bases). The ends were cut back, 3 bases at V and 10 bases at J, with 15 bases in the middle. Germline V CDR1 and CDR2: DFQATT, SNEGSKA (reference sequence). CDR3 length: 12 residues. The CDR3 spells CSASPGTGAAFF. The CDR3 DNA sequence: TGCAGTGCTAGCCCGGGGACGGGTGCAGCTTTCTTT.

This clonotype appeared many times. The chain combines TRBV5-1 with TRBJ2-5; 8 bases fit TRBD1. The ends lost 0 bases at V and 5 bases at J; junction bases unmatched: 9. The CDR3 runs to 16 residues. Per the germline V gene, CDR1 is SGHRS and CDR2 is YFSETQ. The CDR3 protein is CASSLAGQGVRETQYF. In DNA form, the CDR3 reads TGCGCCAGCAGCTTGGCCGGACAGGGAGTAAGGGAGACCCAGTACTTC. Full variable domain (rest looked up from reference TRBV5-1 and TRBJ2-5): KAGVTQTPRYLIKTRGQQVTLSCSPISGHRSVSWYQQTPGQGLQFLFEYFSETQRNKGNFPGRFSGRQFSNSRSEMNVSTLELGDSALYLCASSLAGQGVRETQYFGPGTRLLVL.

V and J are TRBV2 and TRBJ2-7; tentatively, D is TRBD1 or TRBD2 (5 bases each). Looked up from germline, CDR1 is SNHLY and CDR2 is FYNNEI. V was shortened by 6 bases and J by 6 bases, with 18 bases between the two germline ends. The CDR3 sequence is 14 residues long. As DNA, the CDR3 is TGTGCCAGCAGCCGGGGCCTGGGGGTTCGCGAGCAGTACTTC. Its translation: CASSRGLGVREQYF.

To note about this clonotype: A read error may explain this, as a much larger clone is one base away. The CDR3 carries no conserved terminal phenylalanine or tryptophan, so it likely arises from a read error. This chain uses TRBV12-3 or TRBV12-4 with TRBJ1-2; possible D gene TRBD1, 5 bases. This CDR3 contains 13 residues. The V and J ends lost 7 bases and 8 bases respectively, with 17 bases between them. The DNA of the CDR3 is TGTGCCAGCACCGAAATTCAGGGTTCGGGCTACACCCTC. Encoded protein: CASTEIQGSGYTL.

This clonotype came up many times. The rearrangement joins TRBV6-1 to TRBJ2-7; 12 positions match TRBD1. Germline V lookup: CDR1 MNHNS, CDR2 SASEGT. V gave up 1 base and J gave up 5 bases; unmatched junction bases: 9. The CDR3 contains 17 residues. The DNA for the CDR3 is TGTGCCAGCAGTGAAGTCCCGGGACAGGGGGCGTTCCACGAGCAGTACTTC. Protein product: CASSEVPGQGAFHEQYF.

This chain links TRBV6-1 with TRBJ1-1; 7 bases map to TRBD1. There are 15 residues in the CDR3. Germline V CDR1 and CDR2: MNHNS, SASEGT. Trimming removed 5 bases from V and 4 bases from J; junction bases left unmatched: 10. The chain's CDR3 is CASSPRKAGGTEAFF. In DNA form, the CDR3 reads TGTGCCAGCAGTCCCCGCAAGGCAGGGGGCACTGAAGCTTTCTTT.

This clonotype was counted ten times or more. The CDR3 region is CAWGQGFGNTEAFF. The CDR3 bases are TGTGCCTGGGGACAGGGCTTTGGGAACACTGAAGCTTTCTTT. The chain carries TRBV30 and TRBJ1-1; 8 nucleotides agree with TRBD1. J lost 1 base, V lost 5 bases, and 6 bases had no gene match. CDR3 length: 14 residues. Germline CDR1 reads GTSNPN; CDR2 reads SVGIG (reference sequence).

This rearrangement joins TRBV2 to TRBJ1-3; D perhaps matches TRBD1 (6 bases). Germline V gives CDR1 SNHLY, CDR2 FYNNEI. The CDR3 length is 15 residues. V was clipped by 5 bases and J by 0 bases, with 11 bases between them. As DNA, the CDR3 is TGTGCCAGCAGTTGGGGGCGAGACTCTGGAAACACCATATATTTT. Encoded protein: CASSWGRDSGNTIYF.

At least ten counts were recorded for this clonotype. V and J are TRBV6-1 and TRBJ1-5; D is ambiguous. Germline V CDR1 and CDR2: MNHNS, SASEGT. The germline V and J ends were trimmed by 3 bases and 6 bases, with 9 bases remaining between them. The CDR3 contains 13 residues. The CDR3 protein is CASSDRQRQPQHF. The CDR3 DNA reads TGTGCCAGCAGTGACCGCCAGCGTCAGCCCCAGCATTTT.

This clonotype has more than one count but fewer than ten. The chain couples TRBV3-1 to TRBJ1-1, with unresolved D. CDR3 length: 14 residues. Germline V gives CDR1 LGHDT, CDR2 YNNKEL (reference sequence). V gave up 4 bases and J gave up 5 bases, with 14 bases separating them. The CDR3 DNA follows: TGTGCCAGCAGCCTCCGCCCCGGTGGGACTGAAGCTTTCTTT. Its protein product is CASSLRPGGTEAFF.

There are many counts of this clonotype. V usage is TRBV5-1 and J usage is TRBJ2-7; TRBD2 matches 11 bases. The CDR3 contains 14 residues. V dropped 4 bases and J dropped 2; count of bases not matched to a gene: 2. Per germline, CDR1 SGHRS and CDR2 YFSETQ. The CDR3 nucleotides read TGCGCCAGCAGCATGACTAGCGGGACCTACGAGCAGTACTTC. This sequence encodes CASSMTSGTYEQYF.

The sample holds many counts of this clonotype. CDR3 amino acids: CAISDPGRNSGNTIYF. The CDR3 nucleotides read TGTGCCATCAGTGATCCGGGGCGGAACTCTGGAAACACCATATATTTT. The chain couples TRBV10-3 to TRBJ1-3; tentative D call: TRBD1 (5 bases). This CDR3 has 16 amino acids. V was trimmed by 3 bases and J by 0 bases, leaving 12 bases between them. Germline CDR1 ENHRY, CDR2 SYGVKD.

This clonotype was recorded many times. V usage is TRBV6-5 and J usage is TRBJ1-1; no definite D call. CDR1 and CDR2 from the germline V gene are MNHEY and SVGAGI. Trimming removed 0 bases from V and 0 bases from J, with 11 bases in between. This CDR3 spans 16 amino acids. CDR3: CASSYSVEGLNTEAFF. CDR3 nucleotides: TGTGCCAGCAGTTACTCGGTGGAGGGCCTGAACACTGAAGCTTTCTTT.

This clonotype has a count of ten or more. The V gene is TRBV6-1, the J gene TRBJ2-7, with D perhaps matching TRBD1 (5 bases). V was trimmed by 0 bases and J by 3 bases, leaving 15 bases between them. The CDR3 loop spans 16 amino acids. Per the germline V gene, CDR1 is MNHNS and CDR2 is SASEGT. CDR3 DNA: TGTGCCAGCAGTGAAGCAGGGCAGGGTGGCTACTACGAGCAGTACTTC. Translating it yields CASSEAGQGGYYEQYF.

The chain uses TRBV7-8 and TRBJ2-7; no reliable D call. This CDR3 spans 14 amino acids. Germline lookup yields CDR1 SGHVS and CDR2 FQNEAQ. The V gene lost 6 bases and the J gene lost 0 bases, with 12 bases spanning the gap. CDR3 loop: CASSSARSSYEQYF. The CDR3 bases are TGTGCCAGCAGTTCAGCTAGGAGCTCCTACGAGCAGTACTTC. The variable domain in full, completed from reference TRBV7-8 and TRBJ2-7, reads GAGVSQSPRYKVAKRGQDVALRCDPISGHVSLFWYQQALGQGPEFLTYFQNEAQLDKSGLPSDRFFAERPEGSVSTLKIQRTQQEDSAVYLCASSSARSSYEQYFGPGTRLTVT.

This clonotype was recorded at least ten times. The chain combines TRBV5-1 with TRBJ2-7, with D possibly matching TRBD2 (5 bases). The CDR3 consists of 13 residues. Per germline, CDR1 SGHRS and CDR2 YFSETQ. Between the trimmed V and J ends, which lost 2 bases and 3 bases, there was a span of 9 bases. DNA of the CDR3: TGCGCCAGCAGCTTTACGGGAAACTACGAGCAGTACTTC. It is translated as CASSFTGNYEQYF.

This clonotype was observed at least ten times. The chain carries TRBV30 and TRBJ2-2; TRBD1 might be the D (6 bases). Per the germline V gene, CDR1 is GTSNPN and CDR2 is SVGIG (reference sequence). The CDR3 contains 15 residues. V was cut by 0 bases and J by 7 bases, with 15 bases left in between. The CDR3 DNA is TGTGCCTGGAGTGTGGGGCTAGCAGGGGTCGGGGAGCTGTTTTTT. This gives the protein CAWSVGLAGVGELFF.

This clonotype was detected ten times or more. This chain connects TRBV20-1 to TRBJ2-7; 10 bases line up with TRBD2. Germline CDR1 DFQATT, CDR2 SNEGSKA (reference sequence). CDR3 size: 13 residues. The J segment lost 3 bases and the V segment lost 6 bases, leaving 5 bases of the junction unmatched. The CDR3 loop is CSAPGTSDYEQYF. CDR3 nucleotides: TGCAGTGCCCCCGGGACTAGCGACTACGAGCAGTACTTC.

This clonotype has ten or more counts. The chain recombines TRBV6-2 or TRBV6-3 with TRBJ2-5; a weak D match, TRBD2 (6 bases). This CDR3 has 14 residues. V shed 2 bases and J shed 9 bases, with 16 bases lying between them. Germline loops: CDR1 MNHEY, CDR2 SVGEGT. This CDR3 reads CASSYLTREEPQYF. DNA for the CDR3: TGTGCCAGCAGTTACCTCACCAGGGAGGAACCCCAGTACTTC.

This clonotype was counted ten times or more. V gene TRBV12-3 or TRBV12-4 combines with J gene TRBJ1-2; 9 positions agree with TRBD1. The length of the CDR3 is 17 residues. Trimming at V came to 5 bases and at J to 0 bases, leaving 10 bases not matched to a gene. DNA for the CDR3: TGTGCCAGCAGTGCCTATGGAGACAGGGGGACTAACTATGGCTACACCTTC. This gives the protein CASSAYGDRGTNYGYTF.

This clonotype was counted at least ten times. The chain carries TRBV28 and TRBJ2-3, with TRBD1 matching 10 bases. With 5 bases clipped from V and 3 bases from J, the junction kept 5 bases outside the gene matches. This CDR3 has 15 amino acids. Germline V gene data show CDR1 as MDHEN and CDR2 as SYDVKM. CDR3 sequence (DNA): TGTGCCAGCAGTAGAGGACAGGGGGAGACAGATACGCAGTATTTT. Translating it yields CASSRGQGETDTQYF.

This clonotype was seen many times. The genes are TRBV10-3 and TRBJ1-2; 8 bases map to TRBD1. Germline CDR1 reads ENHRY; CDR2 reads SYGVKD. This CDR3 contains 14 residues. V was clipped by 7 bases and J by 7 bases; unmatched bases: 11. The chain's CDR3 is CAINSDRELGGYTF. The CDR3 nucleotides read TGTGCCATCAACTCGGACAGGGAATTGGGTGGCTACACCTTC.

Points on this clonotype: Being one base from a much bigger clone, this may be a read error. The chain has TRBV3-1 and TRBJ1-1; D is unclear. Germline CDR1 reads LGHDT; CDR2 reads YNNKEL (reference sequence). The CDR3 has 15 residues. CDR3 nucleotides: TGTGCCAGCAGCTATAACAGCATAATGAACTCTGAAGCTTTCTTT. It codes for CASSYNSIMNSEAFF.

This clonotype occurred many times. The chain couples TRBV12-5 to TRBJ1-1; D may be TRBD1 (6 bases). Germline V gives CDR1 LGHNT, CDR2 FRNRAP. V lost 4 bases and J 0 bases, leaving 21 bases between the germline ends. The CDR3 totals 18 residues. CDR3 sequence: CASGSSPLTGMMNTEAFF. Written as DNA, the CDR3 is TGTGCTAGTGGTTCCTCCCCTCTGACAGGCATGATGAACACTGAAGCTTTCTTT.

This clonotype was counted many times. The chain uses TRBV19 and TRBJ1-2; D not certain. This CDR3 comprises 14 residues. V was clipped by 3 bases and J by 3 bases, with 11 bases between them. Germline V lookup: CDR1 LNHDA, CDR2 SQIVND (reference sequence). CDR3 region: CASSMAGTDYGYTF. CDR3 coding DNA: TGTGCCAGTAGTATGGCAGGTACCGACTATGGCTACACCTTC.

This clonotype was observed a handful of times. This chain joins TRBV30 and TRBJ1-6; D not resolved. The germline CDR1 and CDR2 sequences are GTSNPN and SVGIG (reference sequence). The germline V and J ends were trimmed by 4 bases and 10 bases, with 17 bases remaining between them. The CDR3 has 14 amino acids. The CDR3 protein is CAWIPETPGSPLHF. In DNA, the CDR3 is TGTGCCTGGATTCCCGAGACCCCGGGGTCACCCCTCCACTTT.